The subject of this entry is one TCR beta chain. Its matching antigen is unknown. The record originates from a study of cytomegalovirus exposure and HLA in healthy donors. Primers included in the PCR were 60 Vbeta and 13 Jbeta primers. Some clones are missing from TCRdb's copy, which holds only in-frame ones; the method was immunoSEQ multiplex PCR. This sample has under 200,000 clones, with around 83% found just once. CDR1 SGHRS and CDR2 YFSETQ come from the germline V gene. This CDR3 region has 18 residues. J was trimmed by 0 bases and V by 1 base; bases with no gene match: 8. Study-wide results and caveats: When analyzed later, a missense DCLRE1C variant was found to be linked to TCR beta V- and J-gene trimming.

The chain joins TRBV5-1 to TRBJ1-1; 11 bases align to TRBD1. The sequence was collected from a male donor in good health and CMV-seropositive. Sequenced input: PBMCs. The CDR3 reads CASSLYRDRGFMNTEAFF. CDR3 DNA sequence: TGCGCCAGCAGCTTGTACCGGGACAGGGGGTTTATGAACACTGAAGCTTTCTTT.